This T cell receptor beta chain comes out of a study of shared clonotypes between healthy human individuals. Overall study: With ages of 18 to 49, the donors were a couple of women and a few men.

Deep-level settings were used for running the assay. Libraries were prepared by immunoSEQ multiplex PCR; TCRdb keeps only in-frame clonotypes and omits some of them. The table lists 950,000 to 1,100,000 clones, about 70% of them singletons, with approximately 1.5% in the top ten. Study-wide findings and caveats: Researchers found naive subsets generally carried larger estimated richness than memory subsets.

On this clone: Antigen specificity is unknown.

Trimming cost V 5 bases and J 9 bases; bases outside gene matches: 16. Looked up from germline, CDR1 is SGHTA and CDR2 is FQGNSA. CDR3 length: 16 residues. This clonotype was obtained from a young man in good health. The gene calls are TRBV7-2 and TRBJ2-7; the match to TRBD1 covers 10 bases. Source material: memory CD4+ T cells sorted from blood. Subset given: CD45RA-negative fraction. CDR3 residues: CASSPSAGTGERGQYF. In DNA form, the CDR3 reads TGTGCCAGCAGCCCCTCCGCGGGGACAGGGGAACGAGGGCAGTACTTC.